Described below is a single TCR beta chain sequence and its context. Its antigen is as yet unknown. The sample belongs to a study of OX40 agonist ivuxolimab in advanced cancers. Germline V gives CDR1 MNHEY, CDR2 SMNVEV (reference sequence). The ends were cut back, 2 bases at V and 4 bases at J, with 6 bases in the middle. There are 14 residues in the CDR3. TCRdb's copy holds only in-frame clones and misses some; the assay was immunoSEQ multiplex PCR. The sample gives about 91,000 clones, 85% of which show up once; 0.22% is in the top ten. Notes on the study in general: Both CD4+ and CD8+ T cell populations in blood had undergone clonal expansion by week 6 at 0.1 to 3.0 mg/kg. Low clonal expansion, among the lowest seen, marked partial responders at 0.1-3.0 mg/kg.

The sequencing here drew on CD4+ or CD8+ T cells sorted from blood, taken in a trial of the OX40 agonist ivuxolimab. This clonotype originated in an adult with an advanced solid tumor such as melanoma, head and neck, liver or kidney cancer. The J gene is TRBJ1-6, the V gene TRBV27; D may be TRBD1 (5 bases). CDR3 in DNA: TGTGCCAGCAGTTTACAGGGTTATAATTCACCCCTCCACTTT. Encoded protein: CASSLQGYNSPLHF.